These 5 T cell receptor beta chains came from one sample sequenced in a study of T cell repertoires in cytomegalovirus infection. No antigen has been assigned to these receptors. Each CDR3 protein gets one entry after TCRdb re-called the reads with MiXCR. The table records approximately 470,000 distinct CDR3 sequences, roughly 43% of them present only once. The sample here was cultured PBMCs, taken from culture after CMV antigen stimulation. Receptors originate from a human donor in good health (CMV status not recorded). Some clones in this sample may be carry-over from other donors' samples.

The rearrangement links TRBV12-3 or TRBV12-4 to TRBJ2-3, with 14 bases aligning to TRBD2. V lost 7 bases to trimming and J lost 1 base; unmatched junction nucleotides: 10. This CDR3 has 18 residues. The chain's CDR3 is CASTTGLAGAYGTDTQYF. The CDR3 DNA reads TGTGCCAGCACCACGGGACTAGCGGGGGCCTATGGCACAGATACGCAGTATTTT.

The chain links TRBV28 to TRBJ2-4; D is unclear. The CDR3 consists of 14 residues. The germline V and J ends were trimmed by 7 bases and 9 bases, with 19 bases remaining between them. The germline V gene encodes CDR1 MDHEN and CDR2 SYDVKM. The CDR3, as DNA: TGTGCCAGCACGGCTGAGGTGGAGAGTGGCATTCAGTACTTC. It codes for CASTAEVESGIQYF.

V and J are TRBV27 and TRBJ1-5; D unresolved. The CDR3 contains 13 residues. Trimming shortened V by 2 bases and J by 5 bases, and 7 bases separated the two germline ends. The germline CDR1 and CDR2 sequences are MNHEY and SMNVEV (reference sequence). For the CDR3, the DNA is TGTGCCAGCAGTTTAAGGGCACATCAGCCCCAGCATTTT. Its protein is CASSLRAHQPQHF.

This chain connects TRBV7-8 to TRBJ1-2, with TRBD1 matching 7 bases. The length of the CDR3 is 15 residues. Germline loops: CDR1 SGHVS, CDR2 FQNEAQ. Losses at the gene ends were 3 bases for V and 2 bases for J; bases not matched to a gene: 6. The DNA for the CDR3 is TGTGCCAGCAGCTTTCAGGGGGACCCAAACTATGGCTACACCTTC. Amino acids: CASSFQGDPNYGYTF.

In this sample, this clonotype turned up many times. The rearrangement links TRBV7-2 to TRBJ2-3; D may match TRBD1 or TRBD2 (7 bases each). Germline-derived CDR1 and CDR2 are SGHTA and FQGNSA. The germline V and J ends were trimmed by 1 base and 4 bases, with 12 bases remaining between them. CDR3 length: 15 residues. CDR3 nucleotide sequence: TGTGCCAGCAGCTTAGTCCCAGGGGGGGCAGATACGCAGTATTTT. Its translation: CASSLVPGGADTQYF. Drawing the rest from reference TRBV7-2 and TRBJ2-3, the complete variable domain is GAGVSQSPSNKVTEKGKDVELRCDPISGHTALYWYRQSLGQGLEFLIYFQGNSAPDKSGLPSDRFSAERTGGSVSTLTIQRTQQEDSAVYLCASSLVPGGADTQYFGPGTRLTVL.